The clone carrying this TCR beta chain was recorded at least ten times. This record comes from a study of regulatory T cells in long-lasting Graves disease. HTBI primers from iRepertoire and Arm-PCR of CDR3 regions yielded the TCR beta libraries. MiXCR, run by TCRdb on the multiplex PCR reads, gives a single entry per CDR3 protein. Of about 470,000 distinct CDR3 sequences listed, 20% to 25% are singletons. Documented time point: persistent/refractory GD, antithyroid drugs over 5 years with positive TRAb. PBMC-extracted RNA yielded the TCR library. The clonotype was recovered from a female donor with Graves disease. This sample comprised peripheral blood mononuclear cells (PBMCs), obtained when the disease was refractory, from a patient treated with antithyroid drugs.

CDR3 residues: CASSHGQGSGSNQPQHF. CDR3 sequence (DNA): TGTGCCAGCAGTCACGGACAGGGGTCGGGCAGCAATCAGCCCCAGCATTTT. This chain links TRBV12-3 or TRBV12-4 with TRBJ1-5, with 9 bases that match TRBD1. Trimming at V came to 5 bases and at J to 1 base, leaving 9 bases not matched to a gene. CDR3 length equals 17 residues.